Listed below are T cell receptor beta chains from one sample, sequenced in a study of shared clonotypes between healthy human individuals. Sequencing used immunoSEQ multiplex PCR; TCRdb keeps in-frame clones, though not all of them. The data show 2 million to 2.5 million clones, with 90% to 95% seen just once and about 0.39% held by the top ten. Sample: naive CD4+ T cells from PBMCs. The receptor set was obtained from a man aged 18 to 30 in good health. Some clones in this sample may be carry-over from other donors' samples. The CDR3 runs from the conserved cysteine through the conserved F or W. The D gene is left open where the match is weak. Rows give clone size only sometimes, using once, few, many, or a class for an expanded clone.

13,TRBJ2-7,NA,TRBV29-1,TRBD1,TGCAGCGTTGGCTCCAGGGGGCCCGACGAGCAGTACTTC,CSVGSRGPDEQYF
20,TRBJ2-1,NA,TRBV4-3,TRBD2,TGCGCCAGCAGCCAAGATTCCCGGACTAGCGGGTTTTCATCTGTAGATGAGCAGTTCTTC,CASSQDSRTSGFSSVDEQFF
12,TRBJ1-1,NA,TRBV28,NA,TGTGCCAGCAGACTCTTGCCGGGCGGGGCTTTCTTT,CASRLLPGGAFF
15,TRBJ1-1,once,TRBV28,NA,TGTGCCAGCAGTTTGGGGGGCGCAATGAACACTGAAGCTTTCTTT,CASSLGGAMNTEAFF
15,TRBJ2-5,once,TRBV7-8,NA,TGTGCCAGCAGCCCCCTGAGGGGCCCTCGGGTTGGCCAGTACTTC,CASSPLRGPRVGQYF
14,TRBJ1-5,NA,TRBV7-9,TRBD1,TGTGCCAGCAGCCCACAGGGGTTCAATCAGCCCCAGCATTTT,CASSPQGFNQPQHF
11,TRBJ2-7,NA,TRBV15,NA,TGTGCCGCCGGGACATACTACGAGCAGTACTTC,CAAGTYYEQYF
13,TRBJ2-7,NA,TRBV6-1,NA,TGTGCCAGTGCAGGCGTAGACCGAACGCCGCAGTACTTC,CASAGVDRTPQYF
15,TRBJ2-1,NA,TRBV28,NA,TGTGCCAGCAGTCCCCCGAGGGGCGGCAGGGAGGAGCAGTTCTTC,CASSPPRGGREEQFF
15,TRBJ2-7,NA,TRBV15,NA,TGTGCCACCAGCAGAGATCAGATAGGACGCTACGAGCAGTACTTC,CATSRDQIGRYEQYF
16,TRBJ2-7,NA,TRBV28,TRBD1,TGTGCCAGCAGTTTCCCTAAACAGGGGGCCTCCTACGAGCAGTACTTC,CASSFPKQGASYEQYF
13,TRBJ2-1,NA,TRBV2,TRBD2,TGTGCCAGCCAGGGCAGCGGGAGGGCTGTCACGTTCTTC,CASQGSGRAVTFF
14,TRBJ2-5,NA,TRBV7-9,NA,TGTGCCAGCAGCTTAATGCAGGGAGGAGAGACCCAGTACTTC,CASSLMQGGETQYF
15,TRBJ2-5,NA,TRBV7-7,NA,TGTGCCAGCAGCTCCCCCCGCGGTGGACAAGAGACCCAGTACTTC,CASSSPRGGQETQYF
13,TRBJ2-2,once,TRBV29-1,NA,TGCAGCGTTGCAGGGGTCGGCACCGGGGAGCTGTTTTTT,CSVAGVGTGELFF
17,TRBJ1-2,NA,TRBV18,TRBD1,TGTGCCAGCTCACCGACGGGACAGGGCTTATTTAACTATGGCTACACCTTC,CASSPTGQGLFNYGYTF
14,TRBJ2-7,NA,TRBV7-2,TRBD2,TGTGCCAGCAGCTCGAGCGGGAGTGTCTACGAGCAGTACTTC,CASSSSGSVYEQYF